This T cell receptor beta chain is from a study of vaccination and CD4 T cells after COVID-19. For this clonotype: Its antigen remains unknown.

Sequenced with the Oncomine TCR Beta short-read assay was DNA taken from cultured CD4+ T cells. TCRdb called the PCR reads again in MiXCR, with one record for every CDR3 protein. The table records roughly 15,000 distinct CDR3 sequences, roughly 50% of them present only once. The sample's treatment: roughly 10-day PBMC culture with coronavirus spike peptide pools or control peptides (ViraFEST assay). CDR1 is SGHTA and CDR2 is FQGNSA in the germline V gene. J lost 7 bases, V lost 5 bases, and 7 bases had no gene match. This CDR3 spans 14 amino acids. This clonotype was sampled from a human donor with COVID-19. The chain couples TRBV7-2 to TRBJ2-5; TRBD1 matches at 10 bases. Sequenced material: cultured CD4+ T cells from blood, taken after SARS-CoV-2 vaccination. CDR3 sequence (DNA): TGTGCCAGCAGCCCCGGGACAGGGGAGTTGACCCAGTACTTC. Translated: CASSPGTGELTQYF.